The 22 T cell receptor beta chains below come from one sample, sequenced in a study of beta chain features in type 1 diabetes. The study's findings and limits: Among patients with Type 1 diabetes, TCRB CDR3s were moderately but significantly shorter in every one of the four CD4+ subsets.

Their antigens are not known. Expressed TCRB transcripts were sequenced because the entire RNA isolate underwent reverse transcription. Assay used: immunoSEQ multiplex PCR; TCRdb lists only in-frame clones, some missing. The data contain about 390,000 clones, about 10% of them singletons. Sequencing input: central memory CD4+ T cells from blood. The receptors were gathered from a man in his thirties or forties with type 1 diabetes.

This clone was counted only a few times. The rearrangement links TRBV5-4 to TRBJ1-5; D is ambiguous. This CDR3 has 13 amino acids. V was trimmed by 7 bases and J by 0 bases, leaving 8 bases between them. CDR1 is SGHNT, CDR2 YYREEE, per germline (reference sequence). The CDR3 DNA reads TGTGCCAGCCAGGAAGATAGCAATCAGCCCCAGCATTTT. It yields the protein CASQEDSNQPQHF. Full variable domain (outside the CDR3, taken from reference TRBV5-4 and TRBJ1-5): ETGVTQSPTHLIKTRGQQVTLRCSSQSGHNTVSWYQQALGQGPQFIFQYYREEENGRGNFPPRFSGLQFPNYSSELNVNALELDDSALYLCASQEDSNQPQHFGDGTRLSIL.

This clone has a handful of counts. V is TRBV6-1 and J is TRBJ2-7, with 7 positions matching TRBD1. V was pared by 5 bases and J by 0 bases, with 4 bases of the junction left unmatched. This CDR3 contains 14 residues. Per the germline V gene, CDR1 is MNHNS and CDR2 is SASEGT. CDR3 DNA: TGTGCCAGCAGTTGGGGACAGAGCTCCTACGAGCAGTACTTC. It encodes CASSWGQSSYEQYF.

This clone occurred a few times. The gene calls are TRBV6-6 and TRBJ2-2, with D possibly being TRBD1 or TRBD2 (7 bases each). CDR1 is MNHNY and CDR2 is SVGAGI in the germline V gene (reference sequence). Trimming cost V 6 bases and J 5 bases, with 13 bases left between them. The CDR3 runs 14 residues. In DNA, the CDR3 is TGTGCCAGCAGCCGACAGGGAGGGACCGGGGAGCTGTTTTTT. Translating gives CASSRQGGTGELFF.

V gene TRBV27 combines with J gene TRBJ2-1; D is ambiguous. Trimming shortened V by 0 bases and J by 4 bases, and 10 bases separated the two germline ends. The CDR3 consists of 15 residues. Germline CDR1 is MNHEY and CDR2 is SMNVEV (reference sequence). In nucleotides, the CDR3 is TGTGCCAGCAGTTTATCAGACACCGCGTACAATGAGCAGTTCTTC. Its translation: CASSLSDTAYNEQFF.

This clone was observed a handful of times. This chain uses TRBV7-2 with TRBJ2-7; 11 bases are shared with TRBD2. Germline lookup yields CDR1 SGHTA and CDR2 FQGNSA. The ends lost 5 bases at V and 4 bases at J; junction bases unmatched: 13. The CDR3 runs to 17 residues. The CDR3 loop is CASSQDLGLAEPYEQYF. The CDR3 nucleotides are TGTGCCAGCAGCCAAGATTTGGGACTAGCGGAGCCGTACGAGCAGTACTTC.

This clone has more than one count but fewer than ten. This chain's CDR3 is CASSAPNQPQHF. As DNA, the CDR3 is TGTGCCAGCAGTGCCCCTAATCAGCCCCAGCATTTT. The V gene is TRBV6-5, the J gene TRBJ1-5; unclear D gene. This CDR3 comprises 12 residues. Per the germline V gene, CDR1 is MNHEY and CDR2 is SVGAGI. V was trimmed by 5 bases and J by 4 bases, leaving 6 bases between them.

This sequence joins TRBV18 and TRBJ2-2, with no clear D. This CDR3 comprises 15 residues. Trimming cost V 2 bases and J 0 bases, with 7 bases left between them. Per germline, CDR1 KGHSH and CDR2 LQKENI. The CDR3 nucleotides are TGTGCCAGCTCACCAAATCCTACGAACACCGGGGAGCTGTTTTTT. Residues: CASSPNPTNTGELFF.

The V and J genes are TRBV27 and TRBJ1-6; maybe TRBD1 (6 bases). V was cut by 6 bases and J by 4 bases, with 13 bases left in between. Germline CDR1 and CDR2: MNHEY and SMNVEV (reference sequence). This CDR3 spans 15 amino acids. The CDR3 nucleotides are TGTGCCAGCAGCAATGAGGGGGGATATAATTCACCCCTCCACTTT. Translation gives CASSNEGGYNSPLHF.

The chain employs TRBV9 and TRBJ2-1; D gene uncertain. The CDR3 spans 11 residues. V was pared by 5 bases and J by 4 bases, with 4 bases between. CDR1 is SGDLS and CDR2 is YYNGEE in the germline V gene. The CDR3 loop is CASSLYNEQFF. In DNA, the CDR3 is TGTGCCAGCAGTCTGTACAATGAGCAGTTCTTC.

The chain employs TRBV7-9 and TRBJ2-7, with 10 bases that match TRBD2. The CDR3 length is 16 residues. V gave up 4 bases and J gave up 0 bases; unmatched junction bases: 6. Germline CDR1 SEHNR, CDR2 FQNEAQ (reference sequence). The CDR3 region has the DNA TGTGCCAGCAGCTCCTCTAGCGGGAGTCGCTCCTACGAGCAGTACTTC. Encoded protein: CASSSSSGSRSYEQYF. The complete variable domain, with remaining parts taken from reference TRBV7-9 and TRBJ2-7, reads DTGVSQNPRHKITKRGQNVTFRCDPISEHNRLYWYRQTLGQGPEFLTYFQNEAQLEKSRLLSDRFSAERPKGSFSTLEIQRTEQGDSAMYLCASSSSSGSRSYEQYFGPGTRLTVT.

J is TRBJ2-1 and V is TRBV19, with 12 positions matching TRBD2. V was clipped by 3 bases and J by 10 bases; unmatched bases: 10. CDR1 LNHDA and CDR2 SQIVND come from the germline V gene (reference sequence). The CDR3 contains 16 residues. The CDR3 loop reads CASSIPSSGRAREQFF. The DNA for the CDR3 is TGTGCCAGTAGTATCCCGTCTAGCGGGAGGGCCCGAGAGCAGTTCTTC.

J is TRBJ2-5 and V is TRBV7-3, with unresolved D. The J call may be mistaken, given a closer DNA end match to TRBJ2-7. The CDR3 contains 14 residues. CDR1 and CDR2 from the germline V gene are SGHTA and FQGTGA. The CDR3: CASSPSYSSYEQYF. Written as DNA, the CDR3 is TGTGCCAGCAGCCCCTCCTATAGCTCCTACGAGCAGTACTTC.

The rearrangement links TRBV6-1 to TRBJ2-3, with no clear D. With 2 bases removed from V and 6 bases from J, the gap between germline ends came to 15 bases. The CDR3 is 15 residues long. Germline values: CDR1 MNHNS, CDR2 SASEGT. CDR3 bases: TGTGCCAGCAGTGAATCTCTCAGCTTGGGGGATACGCAGTATTTT. Protein: CASSESLSLGDTQYF.

The chain recombines TRBV6-5 with TRBJ2-5; TRBD1 might be the D (7 bases). This CDR3 region has 15 residues. Germline V gives CDR1 MNHEY, CDR2 SVGAGI. The ends were cut back, 2 bases at V and 2 bases at J, with 12 bases in the middle. The CDR3 region is CASSYPRGAQETQYF. DNA for the CDR3: TGTGCCAGCAGTTACCCCAGGGGGGCACAAGAGACCCAGTACTTC.

Only a few counts were recorded for this clone. The rearrangement joins TRBV27 to TRBJ2-6, with D unclear. Germline-derived CDR1 and CDR2 are MNHEY and SMNVEV (reference sequence). The CDR3 is 16 residues long. With 1 base removed from V and 0 bases from J, the gap between germline ends came to 7 bases. CDR3 DNA: TGTGCCAGCAGTTTATTGTTCATCTCTGGGGCCAACGTCCTGACTTTC. This gives the protein CASSLLFISGANVLTF.

This clone turned up a few times. The J gene is TRBJ1-5, the V gene TRBV29-1; 7 bases are shared with TRBD1. Trimming cost V 3 bases and J 7 bases; bases outside gene matches: 6. The germline gives CDR1 SQVTM, CDR2 ANQGSEA. This CDR3 has 13 amino acids. The CDR3: CSVETTQGQPQHF. The CDR3 nucleotides are TGCAGCGTTGAGACAACACAGGGGCAGCCCCAGCATTTT.

CDR3 sequence: CAWSTGGIIGSNEKLFF. The CDR3 region has the DNA TGTGCCTGGAGTACAGGGGGCATTATCGGGTCTAATGAAAAACTGTTTTTT. The gene calls are TRBV30 and TRBJ1-4; the match to TRBD1 covers 9 bases. The CDR3 sequence is 17 residues long. Germline trimming cut 2 bases from V and 3 bases from J; bases unmatched to any gene: 10. The germline gives CDR1 GTSNPN, CDR2 SVGIG (reference sequence).

A few counts support this clone. The V gene is TRBV5-1, the J gene TRBJ2-3, with D perhaps matching TRBD2 (6 bases). V shed 0 bases and J shed 2 bases, with 16 bases lying between them. The CDR3 is 17 residues long. Per germline, CDR1 SGHRS and CDR2 YFSETQ. CDR3 coding DNA: TGCGCCAGCAGCTTGGGGGCCTCGGGACTGATCACAGATACGCAGTATTTT. Its protein is CASSLGASGLITDTQYF.

The rearrangement links TRBV5-1 to TRBJ2-7; a weak D match, TRBD2 (5 bases). Per the germline V gene, CDR1 is SGHRS and CDR2 is YFSETQ. CDR3 length: 15 amino acids. The V end lost 4 bases, the J end lost 0 bases, and 14 bases lay between the germline ends. The CDR3 region is CASSPRLFSSYEQYF. The CDR3, as DNA: TGCGCCAGCAGCCCAAGACTATTCTCCTCCTACGAGCAGTACTTC.

The gene calls are TRBV27 and TRBJ2-5; D possibly corresponds to TRBD1 (5 bases). Germline-derived CDR1 and CDR2 are MNHEY and SMNVEV (reference sequence). The CDR3 consists of 15 residues. The V end was cut by 0 bases, the J end by 3 bases, with 11 bases between. CDR3 sequence: CASSLSFRVKETQYF. The CDR3 nucleotides read TGTGCCAGCAGTTTATCGTTCAGGGTAAAAGAGACCCAGTACTTC.

This clone turned up a few times. This sample includes further DNA sequences coding for the same CDR3. The rearrangement uses TRBV5-6 and TRBJ2-5; D unclear. CDR1 is SGHDT, CDR2 YYEEEE, per germline. The CDR3 loop spans 13 amino acids. Trimming removed 0 bases at V and 2 bases at J, with 5 bases between. In nucleotides, the CDR3 is TGTGCCAGCAGCTTGGGGCGACAAGAGACCCAGTACTTC. Translated, it gives CASSLGRQETQYF.

This clone was seen a few times. This chain joins TRBV21-1 and TRBJ2-7. TRBV21-1 is described as a pseudogene. This CDR3 comprises 13 residues. Here the CDR3 DNA reads TGTGCCAGCAGCAAAAGGCTTTCCTACGAGCAGTACTTC. It is translated as CASSKRLSYEQYF.